Following are 25 T cell receptor beta chains from one sample sequenced in a study of cytomegalovirus exposure and HLA in healthy donors. PCR involved 60 Vbeta and 13 Jbeta primers. Produced via immunoSEQ multiplex PCR; TCRdb's table is partial and in-frame only. The repertoire has some 40,000 clones, 70% to 85% of them found once; the top ten carry about 10%. The sequenced material came from PBMCs. The receptors come from a woman between 18 and 30 years old in good health and CMV-seropositive.

The J gene is TRBJ2-2, the V gene TRBV28, with TRBD1 identical over 8 bases. In germline, CDR1 is MDHEN, CDR2 SYDVKM. The CDR3 is 16 residues long. V gave up 3 bases and J gave up 0 bases; unmatched junction bases: 3. CDR3 in DNA: TGTGCCAGCAGTTTCCAGGGGGCCACGAACACCGGGGAGCTGTTTTTT. Amino acid sequence: CASSFQGATNTGELFF.

The rearrangement joins TRBV25-1 to TRBJ2-7; perhaps TRBD1 as D (5 bases). Trimming pared 4 bases from V and 1 base from J, leaving 14 bases between. Germline-derived CDR1 and CDR2 are MGHDK and SYGVNS. The CDR3 consists of 15 residues. CDR3 loop: CASSVPAQESYEQYF. The DNA for the CDR3 is TGTGCCAGCAGTGTCCCCGCACAGGAGTCCTACGAGCAGTACTTC.

In this sample, this clone turned up a few times. The rearrangement joins TRBV28 to TRBJ2-1; 12 bases fit TRBD2. This CDR3 spans 17 amino acids. Germline V gene lookup returns CDR1 MDHEN and CDR2 SYDVKM. Trimming removed 2 bases from V and 10 bases from J; junction bases left unmatched: 12. The CDR3 DNA reads TGTGCCAGCAGTTTAGTCCTAGCGGGAGGGGAGCTCATGGAGCAGTTCTTC. Amino acid sequence: CASSLVLAGGELMEQFF.

CDR3 region: CATKGQGYSGNTIYF. The CDR3 DNA reads as TGTGCCACCAAGGGACAGGGATACTCTGGAAACACCATATATTTT. The V gene is TRBV28, the J gene TRBJ1-3, with TRBD1 matching over 9 bases. Per the germline V gene, CDR1 is MDHEN and CDR2 is SYDVKM. V dropped 10 bases and J dropped 0; count of bases not matched to a gene: 7. The CDR3 extends over 15 amino acids.

The rearrangement uses TRBV19 and TRBJ1-1; D gene uncertain. Per the germline V gene, CDR1 is LNHDA and CDR2 is SQIVND (reference sequence). Trimming took off 0 bases at V and 2 bases at J, with 7 bases between the two ends. This CDR3 is built from 14 residues. The CDR3 protein is CASSIDGSNTEAFF. DNA for the CDR3: TGTGCCAGTAGTATAGATGGGAGTAACACTGAAGCTTTCTTT.

This clone has a handful of counts. This chain's CDR3 is CASSSPRGGPDTQYF. CDR3 in DNA: TGTGCCAGCAGCTCCCCTCGGGGGGGCCCAGATACGCAGTATTTT. The chain recombines TRBV7-9 with TRBJ2-3, with 8 bases identical to TRBD2. CDR3 length equals 15 residues. Germline CDR1 SEHNR, CDR2 FQNEAQ (reference sequence). V was clipped by 4 bases and J by 4 bases; unmatched bases: 7.

This sequence joins TRBV19 and TRBJ1-5, with D maybe TRBD1 (6 bases). From germline, CDR1 is LNHDA and CDR2 SQIVND (reference sequence). Trimming cost V 3 bases and J 3 bases, with 21 bases left between them. CDR3 size: 18 residues. CDR3 protein: CASSMNEQGATHNQPQHF. The CDR3 DNA sequence: TGTGCCAGTAGTATGAACGAACAGGGCGCCACACACAATCAGCCCCAGCATTTT.

This clone has only one observation. At one of its ends the junction is not consistent with the germline gene, which may arise from a read error. The sample has other DNA sequences that encode this CDR3 too. The genes are TRBV23-1 and TRBJ1-6; weak D call: TRBD1 (5 bases). TRBV23-1 is given ORF status, its function remaining uncertain. The CDR3 covers 17 residues. CDR3 loop: CASSRGRESSYNSPLHF. DNA for the CDR3: TGCGCTAGCAGTCGGGGCAGGGAATCCTCCTATAATTCACCCCTCCACTTT.

The genes are TRBV19 and TRBJ1-5; D gene unclear. The CDR3 loop spans 15 amino acids. Trimming pared 3 bases from V and 2 bases from J, leaving 11 bases between. Germline-derived CDR1 and CDR2 are LNHDA and SQIVND (reference sequence). The CDR3 DNA sequence: TGTGCCAGTAGTATTGGAGGGCAAGGCAATCAGCCCCAGCATTTT. Encoded protein: CASSIGGQGNQPQHF.

This chain uses TRBV6-1 with TRBJ2-5, with TRBD1 matching 7 bases. Judging by the DNA end, TRBJ2-7 fits better; the J call may be wrong. CDR3 length: 16 residues. Looked up from germline, CDR1 is MNHNS and CDR2 is SASEGT. The DNA of the CDR3 is TGTGCCAGCAGTGTACCAGGGACAGTGAGCTCCTACGAGCAGTACTTC. It codes for CASSVPGTVSSYEQYF.

The chain combines TRBV7-2 with TRBJ2-2; 7 bases fit TRBD1. The junction had 8 bases not matched to a gene; V was cut back by 5 bases and J by 2 bases. CDR3 length: 16 residues. Germline V CDR1 and CDR2: SGHTA, FQGNSA. This chain's CDR3 is CASSAQDRLNTGELFF. The DNA for the CDR3 is TGTGCCAGCAGCGCCCAGGACAGGTTAAACACCGGGGAGCTGTTTTTT.

The V and J genes are TRBV5-1 and TRBJ2-1; 10 positions match TRBD2. This CDR3 is built from 18 residues. With V trimmed by 4 bases and J by 5 bases, 15 bases remained unmatched. Germline CDR1 is SGHRS and CDR2 is YFSETQ. CDR3 residues: CASSSGLAGAPSHNEQFF. CDR3 in DNA: TGCGCCAGCAGCAGTGGGCTAGCGGGAGCCCCGTCCCACAATGAGCAGTTCTTC.

The chain has TRBV19 and TRBJ2-3; 10 bases line up with TRBD2. This CDR3 comprises 18 residues. Germline V gene lookup returns CDR1 LNHDA and CDR2 SQIVND (reference sequence). V lost 4 bases and J lost 7; bases outside the gene matches: 17. CDR3 bases: TGTGCCAGTAGTACCTTAGCGGGAGGACCTGGGGCTCCGAATACGCAGTATTTT. Translation gives CASSTLAGGPGAPNTQYF. The variable domain in full, with the rest retrieved from reference TRBV19 and TRBJ2-3, is DGGITQSPKYLFRKEGQNVTLSCEQNLNHDAMYWYRQDPGQGLRLIYYSQIVNDFQKGDIAEGYSVSREKKESFPLTVTSAQKNPTAFYLCASSTLAGGPGAPNTQYFGPGTRLTVL.

The V and J genes are TRBV9 and TRBJ2-3; tentatively, D is TRBD1 (7 bases). The CDR3 has 16 amino acids. V was cut by 2 bases and J by 2 bases, with 15 bases left in between. CDR1 and CDR2 (germline): SGDLS, YYNGEE. The CDR3 coding sequence is TGTGCCAGCAGCGTTGGCCCCAGGGGGGTCACAGATACGCAGTATTTT. This translates into CASSVGPRGVTDTQYF.

This clone was counted only a few times. The rearrangement joins TRBV9 to TRBJ2-7; 10 nucleotides agree with TRBD2. V shed 3 bases, J shed 2 bases, and the junction held 8 bases outside the gene matches. Germline CDR1 reads SGDLS; CDR2 reads YYNGEE. This CDR3 spans 16 amino acids. DNA of the CDR3: TGTGCCAGCAGCGGCCTCGGTAGCGGGGGGACCTACGAGCAGTACTTC. It specifies CASSGLGSGGTYEQYF.

The chain joins TRBV10-3 to TRBJ2-1; 11 positions agree with TRBD2. V shed 6 bases and J 6 bases; nucleotides not matched to a gene: 4. The CDR3 spans 14 residues. CDR1 and CDR2 from the germline V gene are ENHRY and SYGVKD. For the CDR3, the DNA is TGTGCCATCAGGAACCTAGCGGGAGGCAATGAGCAGTTCTTC. Its translation is CAIRNLAGGNEQFF.

A few counts support this clone. The genes are TRBV6-5 and TRBJ1-2; 8 bases fit TRBD1. Germline assignment: CDR1 MNHEY and CDR2 SVGAGI. Unmatched junction bases numbered 4, after V lost 0 bases and J lost 4 bases. The CDR3 loop spans 15 amino acids. CDR3 loop: CASSYSSGGIYGYTF. The DNA of the CDR3 is TGTGCCAGCAGTTACTCATCAGGGGGCATCTATGGCTACACCTTC.

This clone showed up just a few times. The CDR3 bases are TGTGCCAGCAGTGAGTTCGGGCAGGGTACTGGGGAGCAGTACTTC. Its protein product is CASSEFGQGTGEQYF. V usage is TRBV6-1 and J usage is TRBJ2-7; tentatively, D is TRBD1 (5 bases). The CDR3 contains 15 residues. Trimming removed 3 bases at V and 7 bases at J, with 19 bases between. Germline loops: CDR1 MNHNS, CDR2 SASEGT.

The genes are TRBV7-2 and TRBJ2-4; D perhaps matches TRBD1 (6 bases). The germline gives CDR1 SGHTA, CDR2 FQGNSA. Trimming took off 3 bases at V and 5 bases at J, with 17 bases between the two ends. The CDR3 is 16 residues long. The CDR3 DNA sequence: TGTGCCAGCAGCTTTGGGTCACAGGGAAGTCAAAACATTCAGTACTTC. Translated, it gives CASSFGSQGSQNIQYF.

The chain joins TRBV29-1 to TRBJ2-5; 9 nucleotides agree with TRBD1. Germline V gives CDR1 SQVTM, CDR2 ANQGSEA. CDR3 length: 13 amino acids. Trimming cost V 6 bases and J 5 bases; bases outside gene matches: 7. The DNA for the CDR3 is TGCAGCGTCGTGAGGGACAGGGTTGAGACCCAGTACTTC. This gives the protein CSVVRDRVETQYF.

The chain couples TRBV5-1 to TRBJ2-3, with 9 bases matching TRBD1. Per germline, CDR1 SGHRS and CDR2 YFSETQ. The junction had 7 bases not matched to a gene; V was cut back by 4 bases and J by 1 base. CDR3 size: 16 residues. The CDR3 reads CASSTGQGRGTDTQYF. CDR3 sequence (DNA): TGCGCCAGCAGCACAGGACAGGGGAGGGGCACAGATACGCAGTATTTT.

Here the CDR3 DNA reads TGTGCCAGCAGCTTAGAGAGACGAGGGGGCGGCTACAATGAGCAGTTCTTC. Residues: CASSLERRGGGYNEQFF. The V call is TRBV13, the J call TRBJ2-1; TRBD1 aligns across 7 bases. Germline values: CDR1 PRHDT, CDR2 FYEKMQ (reference sequence). Trimming took 1 base from V and 3 from J; bases not matched to a gene: 9. The CDR3 consists of 17 residues.

CDR3 DNA sequence: TGTGCCAGCAGCGCTCTCGGACAGGGAAGAGAAGAGACCCAGTACTTC. The encoded protein is CASSALGQGREETQYF. J is TRBJ2-5 and V is TRBV9; 8 bases are shared with TRBD1. V gave up 3 bases and J gave up 3 bases; unmatched junction bases: 10. The CDR3 is made up of 16 amino acids. CDR1 and CDR2 from the germline V gene are SGDLS and YYNGEE.

The chain joins TRBV7-9 to TRBJ2-4, with D unresolved. V was clipped by 0 bases and J by 1 base, with 7 bases between them. In germline, CDR1 is SEHNR, CDR2 FQNEAQ (reference sequence). CDR3 length: 15 residues. CDR3 nucleotides: TGTGCCAGCAGCTTAGCAATCTCCGCCAAAAACATTCAGTACTTC. This gives the protein CASSLAISAKNIQYF. The variable domain in full, with the rest retrieved from reference TRBV7-9 and TRBJ2-4, is DTGVSQNPRHKITKRGQNVTFRCDPISEHNRLYWYRQTLGQGPEFLTYFQNEAQLEKSRLLSDRFSAERPKGSFSTLEIQRTEQGDSAMYLCASSLAISAKNIQYFGAGTRLSVL.

V gene TRBV6-4 combines with J gene TRBJ2-2; D not resolved. Trimming took off 2 bases at V and 3 bases at J, with 4 bases between the two ends. The CDR3 is 13 residues long. From germline, CDR1 is MRHNA and CDR2 SNTAGT. Here the CDR3 reads CASSDADTGELFF. CDR3 nucleotides: TGTGCCAGCAGTGACGCGGACACCGGGGAGCTGTTTTTT.